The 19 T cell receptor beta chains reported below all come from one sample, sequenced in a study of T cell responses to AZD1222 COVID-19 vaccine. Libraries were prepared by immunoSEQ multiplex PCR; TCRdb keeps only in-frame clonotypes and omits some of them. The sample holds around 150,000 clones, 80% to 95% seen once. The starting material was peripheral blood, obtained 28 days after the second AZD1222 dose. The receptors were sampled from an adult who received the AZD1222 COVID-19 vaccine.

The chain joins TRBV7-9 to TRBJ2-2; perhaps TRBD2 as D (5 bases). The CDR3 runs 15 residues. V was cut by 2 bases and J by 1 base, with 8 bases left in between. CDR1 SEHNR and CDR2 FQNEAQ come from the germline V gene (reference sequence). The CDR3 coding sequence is TGTGCCAGCAGCTTACCCGGGAAGAACACCGGGGAGCTGTTTTTT. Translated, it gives CASSLPGKNTGELFF.

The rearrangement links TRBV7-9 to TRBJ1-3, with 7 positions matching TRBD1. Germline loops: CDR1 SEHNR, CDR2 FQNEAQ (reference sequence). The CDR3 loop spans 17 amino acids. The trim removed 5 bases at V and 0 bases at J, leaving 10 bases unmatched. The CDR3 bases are TGTGCCAGCAGCCCACGGGACAGCCTGATCTCTGGAAACACCATATATTTT. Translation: CASSPRDSLISGNTIYF.

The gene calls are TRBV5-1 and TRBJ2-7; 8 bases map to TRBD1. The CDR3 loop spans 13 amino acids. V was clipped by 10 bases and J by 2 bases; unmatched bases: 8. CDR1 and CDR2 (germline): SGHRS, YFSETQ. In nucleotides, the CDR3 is TGCGCCTCTCGGACAGGGACAGCCTACGAGCAGTACTTC. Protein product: CASRTGTAYEQYF.

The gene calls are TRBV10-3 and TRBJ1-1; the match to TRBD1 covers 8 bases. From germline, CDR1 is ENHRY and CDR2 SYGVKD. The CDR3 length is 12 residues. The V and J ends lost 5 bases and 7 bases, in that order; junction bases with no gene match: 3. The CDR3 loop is CAISLQGDEAFF. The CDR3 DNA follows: TGTGCCATCAGTTTACAGGGGGATGAAGCTTTCTTT.

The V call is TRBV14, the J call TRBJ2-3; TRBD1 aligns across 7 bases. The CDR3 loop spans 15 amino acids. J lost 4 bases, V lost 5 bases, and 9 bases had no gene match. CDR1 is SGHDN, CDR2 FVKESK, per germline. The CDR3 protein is CASSSRRTGPDTQYF. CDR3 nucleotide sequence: TGTGCCAGCAGCTCCCGGCGGACAGGACCAGATACGCAGTATTTT.

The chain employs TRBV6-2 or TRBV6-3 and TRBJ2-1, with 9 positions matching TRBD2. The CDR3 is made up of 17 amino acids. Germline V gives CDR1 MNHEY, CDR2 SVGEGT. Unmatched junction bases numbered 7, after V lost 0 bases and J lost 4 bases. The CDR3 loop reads CASSYSSSLAGYNEQFF. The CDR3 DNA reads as TGTGCCAGCAGTTACTCGAGTTCCCTAGCGGGATACAATGAGCAGTTCTTC.

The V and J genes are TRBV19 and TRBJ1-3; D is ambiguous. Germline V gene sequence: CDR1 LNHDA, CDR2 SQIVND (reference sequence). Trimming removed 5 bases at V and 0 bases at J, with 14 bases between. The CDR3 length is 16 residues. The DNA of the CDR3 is TGTGCCAGTAGTCTCGGCCTGGGCAGCTCTGGAAACACCATATATTTT. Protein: CASSLGLGSSGNTIYF.

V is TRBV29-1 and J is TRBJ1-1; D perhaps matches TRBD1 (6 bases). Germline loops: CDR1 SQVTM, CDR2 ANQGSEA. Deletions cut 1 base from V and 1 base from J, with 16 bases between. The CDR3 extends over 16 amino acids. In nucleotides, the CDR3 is TGCAGCGTTGAAGGGGGGGCAGGGCTCTCGAACACTGAAGCTTTCTTT. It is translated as CSVEGGAGLSNTEAFF.

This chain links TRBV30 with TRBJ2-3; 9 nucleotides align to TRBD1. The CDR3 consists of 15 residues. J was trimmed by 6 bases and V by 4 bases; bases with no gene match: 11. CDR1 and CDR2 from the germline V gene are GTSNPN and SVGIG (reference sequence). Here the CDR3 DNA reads TGTGCCTGGACAACCGGGACAGGGCGTTTGGATACGCAGTATTTT. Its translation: CAWTTGTGRLDTQYF.

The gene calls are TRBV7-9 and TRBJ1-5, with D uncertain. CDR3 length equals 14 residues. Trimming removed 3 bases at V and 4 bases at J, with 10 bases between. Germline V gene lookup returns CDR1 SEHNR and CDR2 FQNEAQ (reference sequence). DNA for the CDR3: TGTGCCAGCAGCTTGACGGAGGCAAATCAGCCCCAGCATTTT. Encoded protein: CASSLTEANQPQHF.

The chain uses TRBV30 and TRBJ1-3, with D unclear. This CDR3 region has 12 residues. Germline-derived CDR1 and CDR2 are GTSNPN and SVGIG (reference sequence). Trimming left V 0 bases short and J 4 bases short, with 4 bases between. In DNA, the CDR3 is TGTGCCTGGAGTGTGACCGGAAACACCATATATTTT. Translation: CAWSVTGNTIYF. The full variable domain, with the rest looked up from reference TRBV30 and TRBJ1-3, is SQTIHQWPATLVQPVGSPLSLECTVEGTSNPNLYWYRQAAGRGLQLLFYSVGIGQISSEVPQNLSASRPQDRQFILSSKKLLLSDSGFYLCAWSVTGNTIYFGEGSWLTVV.

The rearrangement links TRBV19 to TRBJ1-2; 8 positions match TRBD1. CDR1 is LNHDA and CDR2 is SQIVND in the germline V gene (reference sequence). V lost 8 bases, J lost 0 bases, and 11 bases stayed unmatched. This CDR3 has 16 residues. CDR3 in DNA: TGTGCCAGTTGTGAGGACAGGGAAGGAGCTAACTATGGCTACACCTTC. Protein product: CASCEDREGANYGYTF.

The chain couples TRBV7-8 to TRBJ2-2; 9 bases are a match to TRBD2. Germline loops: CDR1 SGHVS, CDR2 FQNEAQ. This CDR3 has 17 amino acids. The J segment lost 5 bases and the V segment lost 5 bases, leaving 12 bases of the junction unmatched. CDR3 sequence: CASSPFSGRRITGELFF. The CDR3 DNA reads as TGTGCCAGCAGCCCATTCAGCGGGAGGAGGATAACCGGGGAGCTGTTTTTT.

CDR3 sequence: CASSFAGQGSYEQYF. CDR3 sequence (DNA): TGTGCCAGCTCGTTTGCGGGACAGGGATCCTACGAGCAGTACTTC. The gene calls are TRBV7-8 and TRBJ2-7, with 9 bases matching TRBD1. Germline V CDR1 and CDR2: SGHVS, FQNEAQ. J gave up 1 base and V 8 bases, and 9 bases lay outside the gene matches. CDR3 length: 15 amino acids.

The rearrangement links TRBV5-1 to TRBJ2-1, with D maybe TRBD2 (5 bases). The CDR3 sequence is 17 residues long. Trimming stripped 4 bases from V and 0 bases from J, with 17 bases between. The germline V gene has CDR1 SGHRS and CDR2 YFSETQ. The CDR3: CASSTTTGKSSYNEQFF. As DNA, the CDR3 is TGCGCCAGCAGCACCACCACGGGGAAGAGCTCCTACAATGAGCAGTTCTTC.

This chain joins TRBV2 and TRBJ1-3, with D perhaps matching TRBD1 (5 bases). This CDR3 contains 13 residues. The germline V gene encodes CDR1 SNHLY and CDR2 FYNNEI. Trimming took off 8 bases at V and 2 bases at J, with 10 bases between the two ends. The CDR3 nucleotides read TGTGCCAGCCTCCGGGACGCTGGAAACACCATATATTTT. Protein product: CASLRDAGNTIYF.

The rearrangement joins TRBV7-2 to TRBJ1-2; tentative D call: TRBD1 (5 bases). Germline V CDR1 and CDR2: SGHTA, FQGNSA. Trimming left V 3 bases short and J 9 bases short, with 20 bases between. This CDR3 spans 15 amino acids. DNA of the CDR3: TGTGCCAGCAGCTTGGATACGGACAACCCCAGCCGCTACACCTTC. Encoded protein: CASSLDTDNPSRYTF.

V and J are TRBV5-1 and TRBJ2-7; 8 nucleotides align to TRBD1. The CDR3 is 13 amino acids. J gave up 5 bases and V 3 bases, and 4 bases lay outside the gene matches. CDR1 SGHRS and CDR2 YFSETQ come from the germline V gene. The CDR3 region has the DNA TGCGCCAGCAGCTGGACAGGGTCACACGAGCAGTACTTC. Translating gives CASSWTGSHEQYF.

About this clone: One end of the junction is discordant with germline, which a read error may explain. CDR3 residues: CASSTRGAEYGQYF. CDR3 bases: TGTGCCAGCAGCACCCGGGGGGCGGAATACGGGCAGTACTTC. V and J are TRBV11-2 and TRBJ2-7; maybe TRBD2 (7 bases). This CDR3 is 14 amino acids long. Germline assignment: CDR1 SGHAT and CDR2 FQNNGV.